This TCR beta chain was documented in a study of chemoradiotherapy in HPV16-positive cancers (dated by TCRdb to 2021 to 2024). As for the study more broadly: Candidate HPV-specific T-cell clones and common TCR motifs were defined by functional T-cell assays performed on cells from two HPV16-positive patients. Whether T-cell immunity against the HPV oncoproteins E6 and E7 changes during chemoradiotherapy and whether survival is affected by this immunity were examined in the study. TCR repertoires from some 90 patients with HPV-related cancers were then used to track the candidate HPV-specific TCRs and motifs.

Overall results and qualifications from the work: Improved recurrence-free survival in HPV16-positive patients was associated with expansion of HPV-responsive T cells during chemoradiotherapy. Expansion of candidate HPV-specific clones and E7-related TCR motifs was observed in the tumor microenvironment during treatment, whereas no such expansion was observed for non-HPV-specific T cells. The functional definition of HPV-specific T cells came from only a couple of HPV16-positive patients, and the survival association was reported for HPV16-positive patients.

A note on this clone: Its antigen has not been determined. Qualities for individual bases were not recorded, and no much larger clone is one base off.

Library preparation was by the immunoSEQ multiplex PCR assay. TCRdb obtained this table from immuneACCESS and retained in-frame rearrangements with V and J assigned. These tables miss some clones; where compared with another copy, unresolved V genes account for less than half of the shortfall, and the remainder is unexplained. This sample comprises just under 6,000 clones, roughly four fifths of them detected only once. Jointly, the top ten make up over 9.5% of the sample. Repertoires were sampled repeatedly over the course of chemoradiotherapy, so clonal expansion could be followed in the tumor microenvironment. Trimming removed 1 base from V and 9 bases from J, leaving 8 bases between the germline ends. Based on the germline V gene, the CDR1 and CDR2 sequences are SGHDT and YYEEEE. The CDR3 contains 12 residues, cysteine and phenylalanine counted. Only the CDR3 part of the read is kept: 36 bases, read in frame from the first base.

The V and J genes are TRBV5-6 and TRBJ2-1; TRBD2 is perhaps the D gene, given 5 matching bases. The sample was gathered from a patient who underwent chemoradiotherapy. This receptor was obtained from a human donor with HPV-associated anogenital cancer. For the CDR3, the sequence is CASSLSRVEQFF. The DNA reads TGTGCCAGCAGCTTGTCGAGGGTTGAGCAGTTCTTC.